This T cell receptor beta chain was captured by sequencing in a study of cytomegalovirus exposure and HLA in healthy donors. Across the whole study: HLA-typed donors contributed some 87 million unique TCRs, which were held in an early data release. The study's findings and limits: Accurate prediction of most subjects' HLA-A and HLA-B alleles from TCR beta sequences was reported. Some public TCRs appeared in many individuals, while most sequences were rare.

The PCR had 60 Vbeta and 13 Jbeta primers. Method: immunoSEQ multiplex PCR; TCRdb's copy keeps in-frame clones and lacks some. The sample carries some 120,000 clones, approximately 79% recorded once. Germline values: CDR1 MDHEN, CDR2 SYDVKM. Trimming pared 2 bases from V and 6 bases from J, leaving 11 bases between. CDR3 length equals 13 residues. Points on this clone: Its antigen remains unknown.

Sequenced input: PBMCs. This receptor was identified in a man between 25 and 39 years old in good health and CMV-seronegative. This chain connects TRBV28 to TRBJ2-7; weak D call: TRBD2 (5 bases). CDR3 in amino acids: CASSLLHAGEQYF. The CDR3 DNA sequence: TGTGCCAGCAGTTTACTCCACGCGGGCGAGCAGTACTTC.